Listed here are 2 T cell receptor beta chains from one sample, sequenced in a study of cytomegalovirus exposure and HLA in healthy donors. The study ran its PCR with 60 Vbeta and 13 Jbeta primers. Sequencing used immunoSEQ multiplex PCR; TCRdb keeps in-frame clones, though not all of them. Altogether around 67,000 clones are present, around 76% being singletons, with the ten largest covering around a fifth. The specimen was PBMCs. All receptors come from a woman aged 25 to 39 in good health and CMV-seropositive.

This chain joins TRBV28 and TRBJ2-1; 12 positions agree with TRBD1. The CDR3 length is 16 residues. Losses at the gene ends were 4 bases for V and 8 bases for J; bases not matched to a gene: 9. Germline CDR1 reads MDHEN; CDR2 reads SYDVKM. DNA for the CDR3: TGTGCCAGCAGTTCTGCCGGGACAGGGGGCAGCTATGAGCAGTTCTTC. Translation gives CASSSAGTGGSYEQFF.

Only one count was recorded for this clone. The chain is built from TRBV5-1 and TRBJ2-5, with D possibly TRBD1 on 5 matching bases. V was shortened by 4 bases and J by 3 bases, with 13 bases between the two germline ends. This CDR3 region has 14 residues. Germline V gene sequence: CDR1 SGHRS, CDR2 YFSETQ. The CDR3 DNA sequence: TGCGCCAGCAGCCCGGACACCGTTAAAGAGACCCAGTACTTC. Residues: CASSPDTVKETQYF. The full variable domain, completed using reference TRBV5-1 and TRBJ2-5, is KAGVTQTPRYLIKTRGQQVTLSCSPISGHRSVSWYQQTPGQGLQFLFEYFSETQRNKGNFPGRFSGRQFSNSRSEMNVSTLELGDSALYLCASSPDTVKETQYFGPGTRLLVL.